The entry that follows covers one TCR beta chain sequence. Its antigen remains unidentified. This specimen comes from a study of cytomegalovirus exposure and HLA in healthy donors. Whole-study results and caveats: Donors belonging to an Asian-associated ancestry cluster reportedly showed fewer N-insertions in productive TCRs than the approximately 670-donor mean, according to what a later analysis found. Later on, analysis showed that most CMV-associated TCR beta chains appeared to be HLA-restricted. Highly shared variants forming one cluster were likely a sequencing artifact.

PCR involved 60 Vbeta and 13 Jbeta primers. This table comes from immunoSEQ multiplex PCR, and its TCRdb copy is limited to in-frame clones, with some not included. The sample has around 270,000 clones, around 80% seen once. The CDR3 spans 15 residues. The J segment lost 10 bases and the V segment lost 0 bases, leaving 7 bases of the junction unmatched. CDR1 and CDR2 (germline): SGHDN, FVKESK. The sample was PBMCs. The chain has TRBV14 and TRBJ2-1, with 9 bases that match TRBD2. The TCR was taken from a girl aged 2 to 10 in good health and CMV-seronegative. CDR3 DNA: TGTGCCAGCAGCCAAGATTGGGAGCGGGGGGTCGAGCAGTTCTTC. Translated: CASSQDWERGVEQFF. The variable domain in full, completed from reference TRBV14 and TRBJ2-1, reads EAGVTQFPSHSVIEKGQTVTLRCDPISGHDNLYWYRRVMGKEIKFLLHFVKESKQDESGMPNNRFLAERTGGTYSTLKVQPAELEDSGVYFCASSQDWERGVEQFFGPGTRLTVL.